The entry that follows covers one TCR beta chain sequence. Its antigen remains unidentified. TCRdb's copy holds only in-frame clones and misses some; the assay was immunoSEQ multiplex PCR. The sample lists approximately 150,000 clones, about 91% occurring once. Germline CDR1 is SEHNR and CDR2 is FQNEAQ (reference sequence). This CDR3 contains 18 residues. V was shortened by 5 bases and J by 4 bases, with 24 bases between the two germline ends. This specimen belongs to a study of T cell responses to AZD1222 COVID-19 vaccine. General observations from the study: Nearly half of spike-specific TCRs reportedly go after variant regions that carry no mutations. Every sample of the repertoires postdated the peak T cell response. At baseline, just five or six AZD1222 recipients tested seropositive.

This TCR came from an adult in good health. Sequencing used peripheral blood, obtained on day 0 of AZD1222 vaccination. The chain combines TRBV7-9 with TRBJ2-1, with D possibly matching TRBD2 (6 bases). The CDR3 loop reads CASSKLPKAGAAYNEQFF. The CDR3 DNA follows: TGTGCCAGCAGCAAATTACCAAAAGCGGGTGCCGCATACAATGAGCAGTTCTTC.